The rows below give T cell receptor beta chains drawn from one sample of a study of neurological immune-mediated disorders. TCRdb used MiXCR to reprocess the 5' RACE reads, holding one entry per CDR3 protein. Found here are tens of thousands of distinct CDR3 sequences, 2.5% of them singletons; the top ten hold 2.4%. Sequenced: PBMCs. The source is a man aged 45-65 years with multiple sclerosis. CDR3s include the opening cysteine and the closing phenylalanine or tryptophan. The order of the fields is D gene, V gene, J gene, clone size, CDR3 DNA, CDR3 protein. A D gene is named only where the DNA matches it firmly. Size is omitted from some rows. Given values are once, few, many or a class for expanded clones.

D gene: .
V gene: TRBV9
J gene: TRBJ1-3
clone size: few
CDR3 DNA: TGTGCCAGCAGCGCACCTCCAGGGCAATCTGGAAAAACCATATATTTT
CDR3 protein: CASSAPPGQSGKTIYF

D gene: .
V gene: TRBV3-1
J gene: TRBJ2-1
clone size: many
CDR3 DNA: TGTGCCAGCAGCCAAGACCCCTCGAGCTCCTACAATGAGCAGTTCTTC
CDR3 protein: CASSQDPSSSYNEQFF

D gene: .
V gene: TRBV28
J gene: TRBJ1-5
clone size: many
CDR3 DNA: TGTGCCAGCAGTAACCAGGACAGAGCTAATCAGCCCCAGCATTTT
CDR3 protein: CASSNQDRANQPQHF

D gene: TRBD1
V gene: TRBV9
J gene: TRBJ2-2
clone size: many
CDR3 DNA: TGTGCCAGCAGCGCCCGGACAGGGATCGGGGAGCTGTTTTTT
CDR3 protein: CASSARTGIGELFF

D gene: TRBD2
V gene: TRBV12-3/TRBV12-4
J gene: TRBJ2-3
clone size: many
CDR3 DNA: TGTGCCAGCAGTTTGCTAGCGGGTTTTAGCACAGATACGCAGTATTTT
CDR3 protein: CASSLLAGFSTDTQYF

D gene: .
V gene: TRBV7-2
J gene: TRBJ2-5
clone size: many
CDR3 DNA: TGTGCCAGCAGCACCCGGGGGCCAGCGGGGCTAGAGACCCAGTACTTC
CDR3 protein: CASSTRGPAGLETQYF

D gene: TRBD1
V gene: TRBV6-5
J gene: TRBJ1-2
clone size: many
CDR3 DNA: TGTGCCAGCAGCCTTACCGGGACAGGGGGTGGGGGCTACACCTTC
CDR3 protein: CASSLTGTGGGGYTF

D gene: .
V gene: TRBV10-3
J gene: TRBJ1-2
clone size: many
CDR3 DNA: TGTGCCACGGAAGGTCGCAGGGAAGATGGCTACACCTTC
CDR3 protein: CATEGRREDGYTF

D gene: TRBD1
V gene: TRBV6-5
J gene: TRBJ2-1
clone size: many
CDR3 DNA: TGTGCCAGCAGACCCGGGACAGGGTTGAATGAGCAGTTCTTC
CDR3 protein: CASRPGTGLNEQFF

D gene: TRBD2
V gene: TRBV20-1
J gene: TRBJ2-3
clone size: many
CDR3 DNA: TGCAGTGCCAAAGAGGTCGGACTAGCGGGGGGCCGGAGCACAGATACGCAGTATTTT
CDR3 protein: CSAKEVGLAGGRSTDTQYF

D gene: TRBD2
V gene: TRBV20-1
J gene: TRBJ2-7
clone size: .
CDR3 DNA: TGCAGTGCTAGAGATTATAAGCGGGGCTTAGAGCAGTACTTC
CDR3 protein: CSARDYKRGLEQYF

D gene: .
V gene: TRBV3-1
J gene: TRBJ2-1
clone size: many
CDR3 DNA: TGTGCCAGCAGCCAATCCGCGCACCTCTACAATGAGCAGTTCTTC
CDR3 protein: CASSQSAHLYNEQFF

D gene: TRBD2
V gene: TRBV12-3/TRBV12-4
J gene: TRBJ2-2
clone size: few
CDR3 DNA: TGTGCCAGCAGTACTAGCGGGGTGGCCGGGGAGCTGTTTTTT
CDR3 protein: CASSTSGVAGELFF

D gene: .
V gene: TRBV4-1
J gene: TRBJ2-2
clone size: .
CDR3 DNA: TGCGCCAGCAGCCAAGAGTGGGGAAACACCGGGGAGCTGTTTTTT
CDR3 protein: CASSQEWGNTGELFF

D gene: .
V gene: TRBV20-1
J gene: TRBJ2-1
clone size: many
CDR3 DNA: TGCAGTGCTTATTATGGATCCTACAATGAGCAGTTCTTC
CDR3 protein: CSAYYGSYNEQFF

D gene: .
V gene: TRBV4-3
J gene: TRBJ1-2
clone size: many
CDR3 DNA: TGCGCCAGCAGCCAAGAGTTGGGAATGCGGTACACCTTC
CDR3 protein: CASSQELGMRYTF

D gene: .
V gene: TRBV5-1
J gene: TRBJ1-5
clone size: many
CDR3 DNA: TGCGCCAGCAGCTTGGGAGGGGTCGGGAGCAATCAGCCCCAGCATTTT
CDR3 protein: CASSLGGVGSNQPQHF

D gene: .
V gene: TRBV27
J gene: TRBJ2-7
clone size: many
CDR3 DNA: TGTGCCAGCAGTTTAACAGGTAGTGAGCAGTACTTC
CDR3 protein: CASSLTGSEQYF

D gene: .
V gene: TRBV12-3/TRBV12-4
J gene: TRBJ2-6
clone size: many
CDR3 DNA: TGTGCCAGCAGTTTTGAGGGTCTTGGGACCTCTGGGGCCAACGTCCTGACTTTC
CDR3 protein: CASSFEGLGTSGANVLTF

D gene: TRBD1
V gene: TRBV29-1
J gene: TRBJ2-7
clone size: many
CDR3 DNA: TGCAGCGTTGATGTGACAGGGACCTACGAGCAGTACTTC
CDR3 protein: CSVDVTGTYEQYF

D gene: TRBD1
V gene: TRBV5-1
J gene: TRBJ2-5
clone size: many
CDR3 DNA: TGCGCCAGCAGCTGGGGACAGGGTGGCCCAGAGACCCAGTACTTC
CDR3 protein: CASSWGQGGPETQYF

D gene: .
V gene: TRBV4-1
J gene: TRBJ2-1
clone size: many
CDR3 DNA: TGCGCCAGCAGCCAACCTGCCTCGGACAGCTACAATGAGCAGTTCTTC
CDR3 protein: CASSQPASDSYNEQFF

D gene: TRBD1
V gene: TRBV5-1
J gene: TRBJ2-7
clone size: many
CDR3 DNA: TGCGCCAGCAGCTTGGAGGGGGCCCACGAGCAGTACTTC
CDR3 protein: CASSLEGAHEQYF

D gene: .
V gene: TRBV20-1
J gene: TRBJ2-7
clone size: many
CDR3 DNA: TGCAGTGCTAGAGATGAGGTTCGGGCTTCCTACGAGCAGTACTTC
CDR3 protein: CSARDEVRASYEQYF

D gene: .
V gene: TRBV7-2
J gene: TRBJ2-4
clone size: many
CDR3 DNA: TGTGCCAGCAGCCGAGACCGGGGTGCCAAAAACATTCAGTACTTC
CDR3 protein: CASSRDRGAKNIQYF

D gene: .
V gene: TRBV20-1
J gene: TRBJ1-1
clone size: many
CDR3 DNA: TGCAGTGCTACAAGAGGGGGATTGGACACTGAAGCTTTCTTT
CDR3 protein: CSATRGGLDTEAFF

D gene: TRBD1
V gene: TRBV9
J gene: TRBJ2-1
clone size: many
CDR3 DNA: TGTGCCAGCAGCGTCTTCGGGACAGCAGGCTACAATGAGCAGTTCTTC
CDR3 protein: CASSVFGTAGYNEQFF

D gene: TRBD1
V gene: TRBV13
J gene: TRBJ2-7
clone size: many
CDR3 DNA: TGTGCCAGCAGCCGGACAGGGGATTCCTACGAGCAGTACTTC
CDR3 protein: CASSRTGDSYEQYF

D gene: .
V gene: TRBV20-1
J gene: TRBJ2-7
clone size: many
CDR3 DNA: TGCAGTGCGGCTCCGGGGGCATCATACGAGCAGTACTTC
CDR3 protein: CSAAPGASYEQYF

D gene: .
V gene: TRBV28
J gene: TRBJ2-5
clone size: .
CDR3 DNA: TGTGCCAGCACCTCGTCCCGGGGGGCCCAAGAGACCCAGTACTTC
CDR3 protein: CASTSSRGAQETQYF

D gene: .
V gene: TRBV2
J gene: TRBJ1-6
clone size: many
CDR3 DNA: TGTGCCAGTCTACATGGAGCCAATTCACCCCTCCACTTT
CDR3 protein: CASLHGANSPLHF

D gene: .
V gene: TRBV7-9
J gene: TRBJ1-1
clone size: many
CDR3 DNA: TGTGCCAGCACCGGAAGCGGGGCCACAAAAGAGGCTGAAGCTTTCTTT
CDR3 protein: CASTGSGATKEAEAFF

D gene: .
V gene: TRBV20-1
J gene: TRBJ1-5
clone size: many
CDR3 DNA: TGCAGTGCTAGAGTGGGGTTTGGTGGGGATCAGCCCCAGCATTTT
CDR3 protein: CSARVGFGGDQPQHF

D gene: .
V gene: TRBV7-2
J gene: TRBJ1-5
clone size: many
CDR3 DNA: TGTGCCAGCAGCTCGCCAGTAGGGAATAGCAATCAGCCCCAGCATTTT
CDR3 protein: CASSSPVGNSNQPQHF

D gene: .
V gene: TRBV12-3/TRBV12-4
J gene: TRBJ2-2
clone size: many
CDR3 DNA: TGTGCCAGCAGTTTAAACGGGGAGCTGTTTTTT
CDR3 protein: CASSLNGELFF

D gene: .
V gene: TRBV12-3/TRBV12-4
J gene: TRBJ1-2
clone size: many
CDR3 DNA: TGTGCCAGCAGTTTAGGCGGCCCCTATGGCTACACCTTC
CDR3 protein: CASSLGGPYGYTF

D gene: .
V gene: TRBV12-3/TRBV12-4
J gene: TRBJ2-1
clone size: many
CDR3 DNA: TGTGCCAGCAGTTTAGAGAGGGTAGTCAGGAATGAGCAGTTCTTC
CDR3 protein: CASSLERVVRNEQFF

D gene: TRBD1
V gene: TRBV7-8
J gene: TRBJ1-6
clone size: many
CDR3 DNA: TGTGCCAGCAGCTTAGCGCAGGGGGGAAATTCACCCCTCCACTTT
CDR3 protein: CASSLAQGGNSPLHF

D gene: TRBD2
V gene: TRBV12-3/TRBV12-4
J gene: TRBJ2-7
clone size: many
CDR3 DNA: TGTGCCAGCAGTTTAGTAGCGGGGGGAACCTACGAGCAGTACTTC
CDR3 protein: CASSLVAGGTYEQYF

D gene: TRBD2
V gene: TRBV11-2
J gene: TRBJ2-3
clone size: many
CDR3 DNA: TGTGCCAGCAGCTCCTGGGCCAGAAGCGGGGGTAGCACAGATACGCAGTATTTT
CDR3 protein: CASSSWARSGGSTDTQYF

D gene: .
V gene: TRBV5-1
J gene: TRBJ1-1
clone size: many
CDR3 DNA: TGCGCCAGCAGCTTGGAGAAAGGCAGGGTCCGGGCTTTCTTT
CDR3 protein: CASSLEKGRVRAFF

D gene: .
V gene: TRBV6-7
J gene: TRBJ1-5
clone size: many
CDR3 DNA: TGTGCCAGCAGCCATGAACGCAATCAGCCCCAGCATTTT
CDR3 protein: CASSHERNQPQHF

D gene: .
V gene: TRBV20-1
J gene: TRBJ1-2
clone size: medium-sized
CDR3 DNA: TGCAGTGCTCCCCCCGGTGGGGCCTGGAATAACTATGGCTACACCTTC
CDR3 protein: CSAPPGGAWNNYGYTF

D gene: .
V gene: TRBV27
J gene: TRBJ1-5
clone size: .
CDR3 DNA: TGTGCCAGCAGTTTATCAGGGGCGCATCAGCCCCAGCATTTT
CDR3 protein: CASSLSGAHQPQHF

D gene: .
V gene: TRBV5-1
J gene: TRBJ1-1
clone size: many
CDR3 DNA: TGCGCCAGCAGCTTGCAGGGAAGGGGCACTGAAGCTTTCTTT
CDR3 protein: CASSLQGRGTEAFF

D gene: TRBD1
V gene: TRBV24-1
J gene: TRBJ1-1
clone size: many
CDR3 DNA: TGTGCCACCGAAACCGGGACAGGGGGTGAAGCTTTCTTT
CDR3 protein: CATETGTGGEAFF

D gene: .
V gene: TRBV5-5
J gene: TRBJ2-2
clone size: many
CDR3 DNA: TGTGCCAGCAGCTTCATTTACACCGGGGAGCTGTTTTTT
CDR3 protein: CASSFIYTGELFF

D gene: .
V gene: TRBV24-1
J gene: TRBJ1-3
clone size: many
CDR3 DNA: TGTGCCACCAGTGATTTTCTTGGGGGCTCTGGAAACACCATATATTTT
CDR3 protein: CATSDFLGGSGNTIYF

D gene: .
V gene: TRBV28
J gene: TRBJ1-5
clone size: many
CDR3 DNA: TGTGCCAGCAGTTTCGTGGGAGCACGTAATCAGCCCCAGCATTTT
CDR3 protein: CASSFVGARNQPQHF

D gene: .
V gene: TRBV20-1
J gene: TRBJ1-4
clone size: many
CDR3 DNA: TGCAGTGCTACGAAGCCGGACCGTGATGAAAAACTGTTTTTT
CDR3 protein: CSATKPDRDEKLFF

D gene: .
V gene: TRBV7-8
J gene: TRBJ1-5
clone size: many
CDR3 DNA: TGTGCCAGCAGCCCTAGCAGAGTGGTGAATAGCAATCAGCCCCAGCATTTT
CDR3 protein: CASSPSRVVNSNQPQHF

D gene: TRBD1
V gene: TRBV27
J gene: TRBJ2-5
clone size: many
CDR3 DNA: TGTGCCAGCAGTTTAATAGGGGAGGTGGACAGGGGTGGGACCCGAGAGACCCAGTACTTC
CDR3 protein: CASSLIGEVDRGGTRETQYF

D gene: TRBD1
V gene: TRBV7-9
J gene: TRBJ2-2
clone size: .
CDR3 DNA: TGTGCCAGCAGCTCTACAGGGGGCACCGGGGAGCTGTTTTTT
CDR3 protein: CASSSTGGTGELFF

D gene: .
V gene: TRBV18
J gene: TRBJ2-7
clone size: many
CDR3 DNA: TGTGCCAGCTCACACGGGACGTACTACGAGCAGTACTTC
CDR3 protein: CASSHGTYYEQYF

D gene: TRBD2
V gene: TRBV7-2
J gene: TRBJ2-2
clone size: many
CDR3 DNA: TGTGCCAGCAGCTTATCCCCAGCGGGGGACACCGGGGAGCTGTTTTTT
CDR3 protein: CASSLSPAGDTGELFF